The following is a TCR beta chain sequence with its context. Trimming at V came to 6 bases and at J to 0 bases, leaving 4 bases not matched to a gene. The germline gives CDR1 MNHEY, CDR2 SVGAGI. CDR3 length: 15 residues. The sample belongs to a study of blood T cell repertoires in COVID-19. On the study more broadly: Sources were T cells, B-cell-depleted T cells, or PBMCs; the material itself was cDNA or gDNA.

Repertoires were generated with immunoSEQ multiplex PCR, while TCRdb's copy carries only in-frame clones and drops some. Of around 390,000 clones in the sample, around nine tenths were seen once. This receptor was taken from a woman in her fifties or sixties who had recovered from COVID-19. V gene TRBV6-5 combines with J gene TRBJ1-3, with 8 bases matching TRBD1. Sequencing was carried out using PBMCs or T cells enriched from blood (not recorded which). The CDR3 nucleotides are TGTGCCAGCAGCGGACAGGGTTTCTCTGGAAACACCATATATTTT. This sequence encodes CASSGQGFSGNTIYF.